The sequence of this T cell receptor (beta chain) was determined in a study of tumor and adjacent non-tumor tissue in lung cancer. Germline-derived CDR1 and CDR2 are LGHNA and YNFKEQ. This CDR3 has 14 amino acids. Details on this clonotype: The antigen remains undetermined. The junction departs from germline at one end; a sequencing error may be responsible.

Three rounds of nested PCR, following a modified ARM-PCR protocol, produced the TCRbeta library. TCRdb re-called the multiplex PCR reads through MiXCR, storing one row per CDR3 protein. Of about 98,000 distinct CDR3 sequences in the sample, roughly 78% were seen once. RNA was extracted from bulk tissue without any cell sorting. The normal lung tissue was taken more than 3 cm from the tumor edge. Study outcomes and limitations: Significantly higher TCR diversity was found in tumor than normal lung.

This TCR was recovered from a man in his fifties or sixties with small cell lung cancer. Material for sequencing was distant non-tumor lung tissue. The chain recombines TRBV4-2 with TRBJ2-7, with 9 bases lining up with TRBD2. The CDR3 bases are TGTGCCAGTAACCATAGCGGGAGTAGGAACGAGCAGTATTTC. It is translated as CASNHSGSRNEQYF.